Sequencing of this T cell receptor beta chain was carried out in a study of T cell responses to AZD1222 COVID-19 vaccine. Broader study findings: In all cases, repertoires were sampled only after the peak T cell response. Spike-spanning, vaccine-associated CD4 TCRs were dominant at 160-218 and 743-854. Donors in the cohort were predominantly white British and more often female, and clonal diversity was possibly underestimated.

As for this clone: Its specificity is not known.

The length of the CDR3 is 14 residues. The germline V gene encodes CDR1 SGHRS and CDR2 YFSETQ. Trimming pared 0 bases from V and 7 bases from J, leaving 11 bases between. Some clones are missing from TCRdb's copy, which holds only in-frame ones; the method was immunoSEQ multiplex PCR. The sample records about 67,000 clones, about four fifths being singletons. This receptor was identified in an adult who received the AZD1222 COVID-19 vaccine. This sequence joins TRBV5-1 and TRBJ1-3, with D uncertain. This specimen was peripheral blood, taken 28 days after the second AZD1222 dose. The CDR3 DNA sequence: TGCGCCAGCAGCTTGGACTCCGTCGGGAACACCATATATTTT. Translated: CASSLDSVGNTIYF.